These 19 T cell receptor beta chains were sequenced from one sample in a study of blood T cell repertoires in COVID-19. Using immunoSEQ multiplex PCR, the repertoire was profiled, and TCRdb retains in-frame clones only, with some absent. The repertoire holds about 59,000 clones, about 90% seen once, with approximately 5.1% in the top ten. The sample consisted of peripheral blood. The receptors stem from a man older than 75 in a cohort sampled during active COVID-19.

In the case of this clone: Other nucleotide sequences in the sample specify the same CDR3. The V and J genes are TRBV19 and TRBJ1-1, with TRBD1 matching over 7 bases. This CDR3 spans 14 amino acids. The ends lost 3 bases at V and 5 bases at J; junction bases unmatched: 6. Germline CDR1 is LNHDA and CDR2 is SQIVND (reference sequence). The CDR3 spells CASSIPGGRTEAFF. Here the CDR3 DNA reads TGTGCCAGTAGTATCCCAGGGGGTCGAACTGAAGCTTTCTTT.

The CDR3 is CASSQSKGGKYRSYNSPLHF. The CDR3, as DNA: TGCGCCAGCAGTCAATCAAAAGGGGGCAAATATAGATCCTATAATTCACCCCTCCACTTT. This chain uses TRBV23-1 with TRBJ1-6; the match to TRBD1 covers 7 bases. TRBV23-1 is given ORF status, its function remaining uncertain. The CDR3 has 20 amino acids. V gave up 0 bases and J gave up 1 base; unmatched junction bases: 12.

The chain carries TRBV9 and TRBJ2-3; D might be TRBD1 (7 bases). The V and J ends lost 3 bases and 0 bases respectively, with 11 bases between them. This CDR3 spans 15 amino acids. The germline gives CDR1 SGDLS, CDR2 YYNGEE. The CDR3 loop is CASSDRGGSTDTQYF. Written as DNA, the CDR3 is TGTGCCAGCAGCGACAGGGGAGGTAGCACAGATACGCAGTATTTT. Based on the CDR3 plus reference TRBV9 and TRBJ2-3, the full variable domain is DSGVTQTPKHLITATGQRVTLRCSPRSGDLSVYWYQQSLDQGLQFLIQYYNGEERAKGNILERFSAQQFPDLHSELNLSSLELGDSALYFCASSDRGGSTDTQYFGPGTRLTVL.

The chain employs TRBV9 and TRBJ1-3; D remains ambiguous. CDR1 and CDR2 (germline): SGDLS, YYNGEE. V was clipped by 4 bases and J by 1 base, with 9 bases between them. The CDR3 sequence is 14 residues long. Here the CDR3 DNA reads TGTGCCAGCAGCCCGCATCGGTCTGGAAACACCATATATTTT. This gives the protein CASSPHRSGNTIYF.

The chain joins TRBV27 to TRBJ1-2; 10 nucleotides align to TRBD1. The CDR3 has 16 residues. Germline CDR1 and CDR2: MNHEY and SMNVEV (reference sequence). The V gene end was trimmed by 0 bases and the J gene end by 3 bases; junction bases not matched to a gene: 4. CDR3 coding DNA: TGTGCCAGCAGTTTATCGGTGGGACAGGGGTACTATGGCTACACCTTC. Its protein product is CASSLSVGQGYYGYTF.

This clone has a single count. The CDR3 coding sequence is TGTGCCAGCAGTGGAGATGCGGCAGATACGCAGTATTTT. Protein: CASSGDAADTQYF. The V gene is TRBV2, the J gene TRBJ2-3, with unresolved D. CDR3 size: 13 residues. Germline assignment: CDR1 SNHLY and CDR2 FYNNEI. The ends were cut back, 4 bases at V and 4 bases at J, with 9 bases in the middle.

The chain is built from TRBV3-1 (or the pseudogene TRBV3-2) and TRBJ1-1, with D possibly being TRBD1 (5 bases). V lost 2 bases, J lost 1 base, and 8 bases lay in between. This CDR3 spans 14 amino acids. CDR1 and CDR2 (germline): LGHDT, YNNKEL (reference sequence). The CDR3, as DNA: TGTGCCAGCAGCCAAAGAGACAGGAACACTGAAGCTTTCTTT. Translated: CASSQRDRNTEAFF.

This clone showed up just once. This rearrangement joins TRBV21-1 to TRBJ2-2; the table's TRBD2 call for D was not verified on the DNA. TRBV21-1 is a known pseudogene. The CDR3 spans 16 residues. CDR3 amino acids: CASSLRGGCGTGELFF. The CDR3 DNA sequence: TGTGCCAGCAGCCTTAGAGGCGGGTGTGGAACCGGGGAGCTGTTTTTT.

This chain links TRBV27 with TRBJ1-2, with D possibly being TRBD1 (6 bases). The CDR3 sequence is 14 residues long. V was cut by 2 bases and J by 3 bases, with 10 bases left in between. The germline gives CDR1 MNHEY, CDR2 SMNVEV (reference sequence). CDR3 amino acids: CASSLLSGDYGYTF. In DNA form, the CDR3 reads TGTGCCAGCAGTTTACTGTCAGGGGACTATGGCTACACCTTC.

The chain couples TRBV7-2 to TRBJ1-1, with a tentative D call TRBD1 (5 bases). Germline-derived CDR1 and CDR2 are SGHTA and FQGNSA. The CDR3 is made up of 14 amino acids. V lost 9 bases, J lost 0 bases, and 14 bases lay in between. In DNA form, the CDR3 reads TGTGCCAGTGTCCAAGGAGGGGTGAACACTGAAGCTTTCTTT. Encoded protein: CASVQGGVNTEAFF. The entire variable domain, with the rest obtained from reference TRBV7-2 and TRBJ1-1, is as follows: GAGVSQSPSNKVTEKGKDVELRCDPISGHTALYWYRQSLGQGLEFLIYFQGNSAPDKSGLPSDRFSAERTGGSVSTLTIQRTQQEDSAVYLCASVQGGVNTEAFFGQGTRLTVV.

The J gene is TRBJ1-6, the V gene TRBV6-6; possible D gene TRBD1, 5 bases. The germline V gene encodes CDR1 MNHNY and CDR2 SVGAGI (reference sequence). The V end was cut by 0 bases, the J end by 7 bases, with 10 bases between. This CDR3 spans 15 amino acids. The CDR3 loop reads CASSYSRTQNSPLHF. For the CDR3, the DNA is TGTGCCAGCAGTTACTCCCGGACACAAAATTCACCCCTCCACTTT.

This clone was recorded only once. This rearrangement joins TRBV3-1 (or the pseudogene TRBV3-2) to TRBJ2-3; 8 bases map to TRBD2. Germline-derived CDR1 and CDR2 are LGHDT and YNNKEL (reference sequence). The CDR3 has 17 residues. Trimming removed 2 bases from V and 6 bases from J; junction bases left unmatched: 13. The CDR3, as DNA: TGTGCCAGCAGCCAATCCCCGGCTAGCGGGCTTGCGGATACGCAGTATTTT. Residues: CASSQSPASGLADTQYF.

This sequence joins TRBV6-5 and TRBJ2-3; D may be TRBD1 (6 bases). This CDR3 contains 15 residues. CDR1 is MNHEY, CDR2 SVGAGI, per germline. Trimming pared 10 bases from V and 0 bases from J, leaving 17 bases between. CDR3 in amino acids: CATEETGFSTDTQYF. In DNA form, the CDR3 reads TGTGCCACTGAGGAGACAGGTTTTAGCACAGATACGCAGTATTTT.

The V gene is TRBV15, the J gene TRBJ2-2, with D maybe TRBD1 (6 bases). Trimming took off 4 bases at V and 2 bases at J, with 8 bases between the two ends. From germline, CDR1 is LNHNV and CDR2 YYDKDF (reference sequence). This CDR3 is 14 amino acids long. The CDR3, as DNA: TGTGCCACCAGCAAAGGGGGTAACACCGGGGAGCTGTTTTTT. This encodes CATSKGGNTGELFF.

This rearrangement joins TRBV3-1 (or the pseudogene TRBV3-2) to TRBJ2-6; tentative D call: TRBD2 (5 bases). V lost 4 bases, J lost 4 bases, and 14 bases lay in between. Germline V lookup: CDR1 LGHDT, CDR2 YNNKEL (reference sequence). The CDR3 contains 16 residues. The CDR3 reads CASSPVGSSGANVLTF. The DNA of the CDR3 is TGTGCCAGCAGCCCAGTTGGGAGTTCAGGGGCCAACGTCCTGACTTTC.

V is TRBV3-1 (or the pseudogene TRBV3-2) and J is TRBJ2-7; 7 bases line up with TRBD1. The CDR3 totals 14 residues. V lost 1 base to trimming and J lost 6 bases; unmatched junction nucleotides: 6. Germline loops: CDR1 LGHDT, CDR2 YNNKEL (reference sequence). The chain's CDR3 is CASSQVEGAREQYF. CDR3 nucleotides: TGTGCCAGCAGCCAAGTAGAGGGGGCACGCGAGCAGTACTTC.

The J gene is TRBJ2-3, the V gene TRBV4-1; D may be TRBD1 (6 bases). The CDR3 loop spans 14 amino acids. Per germline, CDR1 MGHRA and CDR2 YSYEKL. Trimming pared 3 bases from V and 0 bases from J, leaving 7 bases between. CDR3 sequence: CASSQDSSTDTQYF. CDR3 DNA sequence: TGCGCCAGCAGCCAGGACAGTAGCACAGATACGCAGTATTTT.

The chain employs TRBV10-3 and TRBJ2-7, with 7 bases that match TRBD1. In germline, CDR1 is ENHRY, CDR2 SYGVKD. The CDR3 runs 11 residues. Losses at the gene ends were 5 bases for V and 6 bases for J; bases not matched to a gene: 1. The CDR3 sequence: CAISSGGEQYF. The CDR3 region has the DNA TGTGCCATCAGTTCAGGGGGCGAGCAGTACTTC.

The chain uses TRBV30 and TRBJ1-2; TRBD1 agrees at 7 bases. The J segment lost 8 bases and the V segment lost 3 bases, leaving 24 bases of the junction unmatched. The V gene's germline CDR1 is GTSNPN and CDR2 SVGIG (reference sequence). The CDR3 spans 18 residues. CDR3 sequence: CAWSHTLRPGQPLSGYTF. Here the CDR3 DNA reads TGTGCCTGGAGCCACACTCTACGGCCGGGACAGCCACTATCGGGCTACACCTTC.